The source of this T cell receptor (beta chain) is a study of control samples from healthy donors and cancer patients. This clone was counted only a few times. Germline CDR1 SGHVS, CDR2 FNYEAQ. The J segment lost 3 bases and the V segment lost 4 bases, leaving 6 bases of the junction unmatched. The CDR3 extends over 15 amino acids. The repertoire was sequenced with immunoSEQ multiplex PCR; TCRdb's copy has only in-frame clones and lacks some. Of tens of thousands of clones in the sample, around nine tenths are singletons; the top ten hold roughly 5%. The TCR sequence derives from a woman in her 50s in good health. The specimen sequenced was blood. V and J are TRBV7-6 and TRBJ1-3; 7 positions agree with TRBD1. CDR3 nucleotides: TGTGCCAGCAGCTCCGTTAGGGGGCTTGGAAACACCATATATTTT. This encodes CASSSVRGLGNTIYF.